Presented here are 3 T cell receptor beta chains from one specimen sequenced in a study of shared clonotypes between healthy human individuals. Using immunoSEQ multiplex PCR, the repertoire was profiled, and TCRdb retains in-frame clones only, with some absent. The sample has about 2.3 million clones, 85% to 95% seen once; the top ten hold approximately 0.41%. The material sequenced was naive CD4+ T cells from PBMCs. Subset of the sample: CD45RA+ positively selected. These receptor sequences come from a man aged 18 to 29 in good health. Some clones in this sample may be carry-over from other donors' samples.

The chain joins TRBV5-1 to TRBJ1-2; D not resolved. Trimming removed 5 bases at V and 2 bases at J, with 7 bases between. The CDR3 length is 12 residues. Germline CDR1 reads SGHRS; CDR2 reads YFSETQ. CDR3 bases: TGCGCCAGCAGATCCGGCAACTATGGCTACACCTTC. Residues: CASRSGNYGYTF.

This clone has only one observation. The chain recombines TRBV7-6 with TRBJ2-7; D possibly uses TRBD1 or TRBD2 (7 bases each). The CDR3 runs 16 residues. Germline V lookup: CDR1 SGHVS, CDR2 FNYEAQ. Trimming shortened V by 4 bases and J by 6 bases, and 22 bases separated the two germline ends. Here the CDR3 reads CASSSQGGPRPVEQYF. CDR3 coding DNA: TGTGCCAGCAGCTCCCAGGGGGGGCCAAGGCCGGTCGAGCAGTACTTC. The full variable domain, its missing parts supplied by reference TRBV7-6 and TRBJ2-7, is GAGVSQSPRYKVTKRGQDVALRCDPISGHVSLYWYRQALGQGPEFLTYFNYEAQQDKSGLPNDRFSAERPEGSISTLTIQRTEQRDSAMYRCASSSQGGPRPVEQYFGPGTRLTVT.

As to this clone: Distinct nucleotide sequences in the sample also encode this CDR3. This rearrangement joins TRBV7-2 to TRBJ1-5, with D perhaps matching TRBD1 (5 bases). In germline, CDR1 is SGHTA, CDR2 FQGNSA. V was pared by 1 base and J by 3 bases, with 7 bases between. This CDR3 has 14 amino acids. The CDR3 protein is CASSLGQNNQPQHF. The CDR3 DNA reads as TGTGCCAGCAGCTTAGGACAGAACAATCAGCCCCAGCATTTT.